The rows below give T cell receptor beta chains drawn from one sample of a study of cytotoxic CD8 clonotypes in ibrutinib-treated CLL. Clones were read by immunoSEQ multiplex PCR, and TCRdb kept only the in-frame ones, dropping some. The table has about 310,000 clones, around four fifths seen once. Material: PBMCs, obtained before ibrutinib treatment. The receptor set was obtained from a human donor with chronic lymphocytic leukemia. Both conserved end residues are part of each CDR3. Fields, in order: D gene, J gene, V gene, clone size, CDR3 protein, CDR3 DNA. D genes are given only for firm matches. Clone size is given for some rows only: seen once, a few or many times, or a class if the clone is expanded.

d_gene: -
j_gene: TRBJ1-2
v_gene: TRBV19
abundance: -
CDR3aa: CASSISTVEMGGYTF
CDR3nt: TGTGCCAGTAGTATTTCTACAGTCGAAATGGGTGGCTACACCTTC

d_gene: TRBD1
j_gene: TRBJ2-5
v_gene: TRBV6-5
abundance: once
CDR3aa: CASRNRGMETQYF
CDR3nt: TGTGCCAGTAGAAACAGGGGTATGGAGACCCAGTACTTC

d_gene: -
j_gene: TRBJ1-5
v_gene: TRBV9
abundance: -
CDR3aa: CASSVDSGHQPQHF
CDR3nt: TGTGCCAGCAGCGTAGATTCAGGGCATCAGCCCCAGCATTTT

d_gene: TRBD2
j_gene: TRBJ2-5
v_gene: TRBV5-1
abundance: -
CDR3aa: CASSLEGSGSETQYF
CDR3nt: TGCGCCAGCAGCTTGGAGGGTAGCGGGAGTGAGACCCAGTACTTC

d_gene: -
j_gene: TRBJ2-7
v_gene: TRBV5-1
abundance: -
CDR3aa: CASSWRTSYEQYF
CDR3nt: TGCGCCAGCAGCTGGCGGACAAGCTACGAGCAGTACTTC

d_gene: TRBD1
j_gene: TRBJ2-2
v_gene: TRBV6-1
abundance: -
CDR3aa: CASRGQGSVTGELFF
CDR3nt: TGTGCCAGCAGGGGACAGGGTAGTGTCACCGGGGAGCTGTTTTTT

d_gene: -
j_gene: TRBJ1-2
v_gene: TRBV20-1
abundance: -
CDR3aa: CSARDGYGYTF
CDR3nt: TGCAGTGCTAGAGATGGTTATGGCTACACCTTC

d_gene: -
j_gene: TRBJ2-7
v_gene: TRBV27
abundance: -
CDR3aa: CASSAPRQRGEQYF
CDR3nt: TGTGCCAGCAGTGCGCCCAGACAGAGGGGGGAGCAGTACTTC

d_gene: -
j_gene: TRBJ2-1
v_gene: TRBV5-4
abundance: -
CDR3aa: CASSFVSDYEQFF
CDR3nt: TGTGCCAGCAGCTTCGTAAGCGACTATGAGCAGTTCTTC

d_gene: -
j_gene: TRBJ2-6
v_gene: TRBV25-1
abundance: -
CDR3aa: CASSPWGGSPSGANVLTF
CDR3nt: TGTGCCAGCAGCCCCTGGGGGGGCAGTCCCTCTGGGGCCAACGTCCTGACTTTC

d_gene: TRBD1
j_gene: TRBJ1-1
v_gene: TRBV5-1
abundance: -
CDR3aa: CASSLGQGLGTEAFF
CDR3nt: TGCGCCAGCAGCCTAGGACAGGGCCTGGGCACTGAAGCTTTCTTT

d_gene: -
j_gene: TRBJ2-7
v_gene: TRBV7-2
abundance: -
CDR3aa: CASSSGQTYEQYF
CDR3nt: TGTGCCAGCAGCTCGGGACAAACCTACGAGCAGTACTTC

d_gene: -
j_gene: TRBJ2-1
v_gene: TRBV25-1
abundance: -
CDR3aa: CASRMDSGLGEQFF
CDR3nt: TGTGCCAGCAGAATGGACAGCGGTTTGGGTGAGCAGTTCTTC

d_gene: -
j_gene: TRBJ2-1
v_gene: TRBV28
abundance: -
CDR3aa: CASSTRVRGWVKSYNEQFF
CDR3nt: TGTGCCAGCAGTACAAGGGTACGGGGGTGGGTGAAGTCCTACAATGAGCAGTTCTTC

d_gene: -
j_gene: TRBJ2-5
v_gene: TRBV19
abundance: -
CDR3aa: CASSGGPGVQETQYF
CDR3nt: TGTGCCAGTAGTGGGGGGCCAGGTGTCCAAGAGACCCAGTACTTC

d_gene: TRBD1
j_gene: TRBJ2-7
v_gene: TRBV7-2
abundance: -
CDR3aa: CASSLEGTGTYEQYF
CDR3nt: TGTGCCAGCAGCTTAGAAGGGACAGGAACCTACGAGCAGTACTTC

d_gene: TRBD2
j_gene: TRBJ2-3
v_gene: TRBV2
abundance: -
CDR3aa: CASMGGSGRALGDTQYF
CDR3nt: TGTGCCAGCATGGGAGGGAGCGGGAGGGCCCTCGGAGATACGCAGTATTTT

d_gene: -
j_gene: TRBJ2-3
v_gene: TRBV2
abundance: -
CDR3aa: CASSEFRRSTDTQYF
CDR3nt: TGTGCCAGCAGTGAATTTCGGCGGAGCACAGATACGCAGTATTTT

d_gene: -
j_gene: TRBJ2-7
v_gene: TRBV11-1
abundance: -
CDR3aa: CASSLALGSYEQYF
CDR3nt: TGTGCCAGCAGCTTAGCGCTCGGCTCGTACGAGCAGTACTTC